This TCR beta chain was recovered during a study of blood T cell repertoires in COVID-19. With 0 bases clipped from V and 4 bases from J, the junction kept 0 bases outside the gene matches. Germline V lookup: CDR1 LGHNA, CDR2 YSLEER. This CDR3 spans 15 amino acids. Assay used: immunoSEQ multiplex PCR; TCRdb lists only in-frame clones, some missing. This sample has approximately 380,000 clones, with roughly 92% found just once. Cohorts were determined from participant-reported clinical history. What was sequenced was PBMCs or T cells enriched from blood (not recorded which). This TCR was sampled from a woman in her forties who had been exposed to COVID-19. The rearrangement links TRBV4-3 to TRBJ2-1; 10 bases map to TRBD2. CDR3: CASSQEAGGYNEQFF. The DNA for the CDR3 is TGCGCCAGCAGCCAAGAAGCGGGAGGGTACAATGAGCAGTTCTTC.